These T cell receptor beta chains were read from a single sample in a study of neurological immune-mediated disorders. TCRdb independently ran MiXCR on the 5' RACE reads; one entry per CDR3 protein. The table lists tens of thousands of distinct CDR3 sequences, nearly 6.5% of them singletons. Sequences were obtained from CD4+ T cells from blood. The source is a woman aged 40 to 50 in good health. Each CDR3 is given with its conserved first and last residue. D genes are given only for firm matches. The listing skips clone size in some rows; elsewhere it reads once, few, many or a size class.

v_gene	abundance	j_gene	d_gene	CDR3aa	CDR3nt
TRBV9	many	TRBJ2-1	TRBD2	CASSVATRASGRRNEQFF	TGTGCCAGCAGCGTAGCTACCCGGGCTAGCGGGAGGAGGAATGAGCAGTTCTTC
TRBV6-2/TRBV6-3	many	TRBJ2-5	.	CASSSPWETQYF	TGTGCCAGCAGTTCCCCTTGGGAGACCCAGTACTTC
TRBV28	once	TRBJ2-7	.	CANKNRSLSYEQYF	TGTGCCAACAAGAACAGGTCCCTCTCCTACGAGCAGTACTTC
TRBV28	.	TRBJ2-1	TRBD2	CASGSRTSGYNEQFF	TGTGCCAGTGGATCCCGGACTAGCGGCTACAATGAGCAGTTCTTC
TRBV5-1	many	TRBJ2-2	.	CASSSSTNTGELFF	TGCGCCAGCAGCTCCAGTACCAACACCGGGGAGCTGTTTTTT
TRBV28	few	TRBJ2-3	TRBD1	CASSRTGGTDTQYF	TGTGCCAGCAGCCGGACAGGGGGCACAGATACGCAGTATTTT
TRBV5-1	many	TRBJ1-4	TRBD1	CASSRGQVEKLFF	TGCGCCAGCAGCAGGGGACAGGTTGAAAAACTGTTTTTT
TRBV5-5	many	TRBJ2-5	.	CASSRSMRETQYF	TGTGCCAGCAGCCGGTCTATGAGGGAGACCCAGTACTTC
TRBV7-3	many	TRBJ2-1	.	CASSPRGSGTNEQFF	TGTGCCAGCAGCCCCCGCGGTAGCGGCACCAATGAGCAGTTCTTC
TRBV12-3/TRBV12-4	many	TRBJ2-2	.	CASRDQTGELFF	TGTGCCAGCAGGGACCAGACCGGGGAGCTGTTTTTT
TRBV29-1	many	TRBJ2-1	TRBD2	CSAGLAGHNEQFF	TGCAGCGCGGGACTAGCGGGACACAATGAGCAGTTCTTC
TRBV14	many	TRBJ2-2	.	CASSQDRGTGELFF	TGTGCCAGCAGCCAAGATCGAGGTACCGGGGAGCTGTTTTTT
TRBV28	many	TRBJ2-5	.	CASSLGFGILETQYF	TGTGCCAGCAGTTTGGGTTTTGGGATATTGGAGACCCAGTACTTC
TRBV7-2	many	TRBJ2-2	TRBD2	CASSLDPAGATTGELFF	TGTGCCAGCAGCTTAGACCCAGCGGGAGCGACCACCGGGGAGCTGTTTTTT
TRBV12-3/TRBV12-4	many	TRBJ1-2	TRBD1	CASSSHGQGRGYTF	TGTGCCAGCAGTTCGCACGGACAGGGACGCGGCTACACCTTC
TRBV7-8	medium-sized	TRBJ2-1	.	CASSPPAYNEQFF	TGTGCCAGCAGCCCGCCTGCTTACAATGAGCAGTTCTTC
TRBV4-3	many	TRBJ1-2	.	CASSQEGQAINYGYTF	TGCGCCAGCAGCCAAGAGGGCCAGGCGATTAACTATGGCTACACCTTC
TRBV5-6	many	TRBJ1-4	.	CASSSGGHEKLFF	TGTGCCAGCAGCTCCGGCGGTCATGAAAAACTGTTTTTT
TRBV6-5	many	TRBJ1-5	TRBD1	CASSYNRGIDQPQHF	TGTGCCAGCAGTTACAACAGGGGCATCGATCAGCCCCAGCATTTT
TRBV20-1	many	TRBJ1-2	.	CSAPRGIYGYTF	TGCAGTGCCCCAAGGGGGATCTATGGCTACACCTTC
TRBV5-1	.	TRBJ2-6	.	CASSLGSISGANVLTF	TGCGCCAGCAGCTTGGGGTCGATCTCTGGGGCCAACGTCTTGACTTTC
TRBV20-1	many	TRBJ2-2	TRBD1	CSAHNIGSGGRELFF	TGCAGTGCTCACAATATCGGGTCAGGGGGCCGGGAGCTGTTTTTT
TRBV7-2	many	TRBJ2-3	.	CASSLTPPGSVTDTQYF	TGTGCCAGCAGCTTAACCCCCCCCGGGTCCGTCACAGATACGCAGTATTTT
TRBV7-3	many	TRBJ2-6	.	CASSFGTGISGANVLTF	TGTGCCAGCAGCTTCGGGACGGGGATCTCTGGGGCCAACGTCCTGACTTTC
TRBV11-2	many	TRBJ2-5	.	CASSSTLETQYF	TGTGCCAGCAGCTCTACCTTAGAGACCCAGTACTTC
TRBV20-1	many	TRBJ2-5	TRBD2	CSTLGGGGETQYF	TGCAGTACTTTGGGGGGGGGAGGAGAGACCCAGTACTTC
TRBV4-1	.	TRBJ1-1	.	CARSQGQLDQGEAFF	TGCGCCAGAAGCCAAGGGCAGCTTGATCAGGGAGAAGCTTTCTTT
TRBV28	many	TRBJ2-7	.	CASSQSGLSYEQYF	TGTGCCAGCAGCCAATCGGGCCTCTCCTACGAGCAGTACTTC
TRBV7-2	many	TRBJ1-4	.	CASSLGTRGEKLFF	TGTGCCAGCAGCTTAGGGACAAGGGGAGAAAAACTGTTTTTT
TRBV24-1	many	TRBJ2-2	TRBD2	CATEDSGRRTGELFF	TGTGCCACAGAGGACAGCGGGAGGAGGACCGGGGAGCTGTTTTTT
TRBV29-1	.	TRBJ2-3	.	CSVPRGQPDTQYF	TGCAGCGTTCCCAGGGGTCAACCAGATACGCAGTATTTT
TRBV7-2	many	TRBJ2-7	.	CASSPSGDEQYF	TGTGCCAGCAGTCCCAGCGGCGACGAGCAGTACTTC
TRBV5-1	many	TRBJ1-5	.	CASSRDINQPQHF	TGCGCCAGCAGCCGCGACATCAATCAGCCCCAGCATTTT
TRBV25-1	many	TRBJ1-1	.	CASSAQGSTEAFF	TGTGCCAGCAGTGCTCAGGGGTCCACTGAAGCTTTCTTT
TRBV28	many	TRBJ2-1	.	CASSLRWGGGSSAFF	.
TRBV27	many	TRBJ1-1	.	CASTRAANTEAFF	TGTGCCAGCACCCGGGCAGCGAACACTGAAGCTTTCTTT
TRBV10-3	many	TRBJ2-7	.	CAISEPGREQYF	TGTGCCATCAGTGAGCCGGGGAGGGAGCAGTACTTC
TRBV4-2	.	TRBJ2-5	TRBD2	CAKSGGSSRTQYF	TGTGCCAAGAGCGGCGGGAGTTCTAGGACCCAGTACTTC
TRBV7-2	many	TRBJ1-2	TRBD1	CASSLDTGARLSNYGYTF	TGTGCCAGCAGCTTAGATACAGGGGCGCGTCTCTCTAACTATGGCTACACCTTC
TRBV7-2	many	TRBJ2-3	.	CASSRVAGTDTQYF	TGTGCCAGCAGCCGTGTAGCGGGCACAGATACGCAGTATTTT
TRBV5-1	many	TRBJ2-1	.	CASSRETSFDEQFF	TGCGCCAGCAGCAGAGAGACTAGTTTCGATGAGCAGTTCTTC
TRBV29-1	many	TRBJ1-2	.	CSVETPDSVYGYTF	TGCAGCGTTGAAACCCCGGACAGCGTCTATGGCTACACCTTC
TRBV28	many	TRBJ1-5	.	CASRYRGPGNQPQHF	TGTGCCAGCAGATACCGGGGCCCGGGGAATCAGCCCCAGCATTTT
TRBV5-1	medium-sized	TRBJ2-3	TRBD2	CASSLTSGTFDTQYF	TGCGCCAGCAGCTTGACTAGCGGGACTTTCGATACGCAGTATTTT
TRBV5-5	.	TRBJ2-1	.	CASSLGAGEYNEQFF	TGTGCCAGCAGCTTGGGGGCAGGGGAATACAATGAGCAGTTCTTC
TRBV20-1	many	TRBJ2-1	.	CSAANGFNGNEQFF	TGCAGTGCTGCGAACGGGTTCAATGGCAATGAGCAGTTCTTC
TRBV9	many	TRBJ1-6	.	CASSVGPGDNSPLHF	TGTGCCAGCAGCGTGGGGCCAGGGGACAATTCACCCCTCCACTTT
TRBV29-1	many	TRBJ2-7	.	CSVDDSAYEQYF	TGCAGCGTTGACGACAGCGCCTACGAGCAGTACTTC
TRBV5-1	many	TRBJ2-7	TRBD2	CASSLVAGGGLEQYF	TGCGCCAGCAGCTTGGTAGCGGGAGGTGGGCTCGAGCAGTACTTC
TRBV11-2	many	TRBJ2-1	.	CASSLGLLGGTHSYNEQFF	TGTGCCAGCAGCTTAGGTCTACTTGGCGGGACACACTCCTACAATGAGCAGTTCTTC
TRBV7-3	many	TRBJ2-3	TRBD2	CASSPRSGRGSDTQYF	TGTGCCAGCAGCCCGCGCAGCGGGAGAGGGTCAGATACGCAGTATTTT
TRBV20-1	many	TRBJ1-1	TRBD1	CSALQGALFTEAFF	TGCAGTGCCCTACAGGGGGCCCTCTTCACTGAAGCTTTCTTT
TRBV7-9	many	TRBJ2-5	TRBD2	CASSLVAGGEETQYF	TGTGCCAGCAGCTTAGTAGCGGGAGGGGAAGAGACCCAGTACTTC
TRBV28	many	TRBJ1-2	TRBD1	CASSPRQGLVYGYTF	TGTGCCAGCAGTCCAAGACAGGGCCTGGTCTATGGCTACACCTTC
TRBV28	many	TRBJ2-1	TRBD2	CASRRSGFSSYNEQFF	TGTGCCAGCAGACGTAGCGGGTTTAGCTCCTACAATGAGCAGTTCTTC
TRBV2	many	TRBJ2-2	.	CASSEYRGPTGELFF	TGTGCCAGCAGTGAGTATAGAGGACCCACCGGGGAGCTGTTTTTT
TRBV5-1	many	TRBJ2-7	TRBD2	CASSAGGGRAHEQYF	TGCGCCAGCAGCGCCGGCGGCGGGAGGGCCCACGAGCAGTACTTC
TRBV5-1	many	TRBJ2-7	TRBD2	CASSFYMREDYEQYF	TGCGCCAGCAGCTTTTATATGCGGGAGGACTACGAGCAGTACTTC
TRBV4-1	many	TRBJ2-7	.	CASSLWTGTHEQYF	TGCGCCAGCAGCCTGTGGACTGGGACTCACGAGCAGTACTTC